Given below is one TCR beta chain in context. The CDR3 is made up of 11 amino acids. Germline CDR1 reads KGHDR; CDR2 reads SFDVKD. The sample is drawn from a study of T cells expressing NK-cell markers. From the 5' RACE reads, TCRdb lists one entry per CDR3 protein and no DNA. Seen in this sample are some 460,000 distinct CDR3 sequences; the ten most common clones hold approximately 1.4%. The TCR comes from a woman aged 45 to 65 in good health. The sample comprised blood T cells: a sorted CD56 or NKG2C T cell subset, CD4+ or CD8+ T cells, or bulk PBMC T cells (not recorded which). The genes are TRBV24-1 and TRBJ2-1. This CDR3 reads CATGANNRQFF.